The 8 T cell receptor beta chains presented below share a single source sample, sequenced in a study of vaccination effects on CD4 cells after COVID-19. These receptors have no identified antigens. Viral peptide pools were used in the ViraFEST assay to expand antigen-specific CD4+ T cells, and sequencing came afterward. Culture lasted under 13 days before CD4+ T cell isolation. Participants received two doses of either the BNT162b2 or mRNA-1273 vaccine. Sequencing was performed with immunoSEQ multiplex PCR; in TCRdb, only in-frame clones are kept and a portion is missing. The repertoire includes fewer than 85,000 clones, under 85% of them detected once, and 0.85% to 1% sits in the top ten. Sequences were derived from CD4+ T cells from PBMCs cultured with HCoV-OC43 spike peptides, sampled after COVID-19 vaccination. Subset described: HCoV-OC43 spike overlapping peptide pool stimulation. These receptors originate from a human donor who received a COVID-19 vaccine.

V is TRBV3-1 (or the pseudogene TRBV3-2) and J is TRBJ1-4; D is unresolved. Germline V lookup: CDR1 LGHDT, CDR2 YNNKEL (reference sequence). Trimming took 4 bases from V and 8 from J, leaving 17 bases between them. This CDR3 is 15 amino acids long. The CDR3 DNA is TGTGCCAGCAGCCCGGAACCCAGAACGGGGGAAAAACTGTTTTTT. Its translation is CASSPEPRTGEKLFF.

DNA for the CDR3: TGTGCCAGCAGTTACGACAGGGGGGACCACCAGAGATCCTACGAGCAGTACGTC. Its protein product is CASSYDRGDHQRSYEQYV. This sequence joins TRBV6-2 or TRBV6-3 and TRBJ2-7, with 9 bases fitting TRBD1. The length of the CDR3 is 18 residues. The germline gives CDR1 MNHEY, CDR2 SVGEGT. Trimming removed 2 bases from V and 1 base from J; junction bases left unmatched: 12.

The chain carries TRBV9 and TRBJ1-2; 8 positions match TRBD1. V was clipped by 3 bases and J by 4 bases; unmatched bases: 11. Germline V gene lookup returns CDR1 SGDLS and CDR2 YYNGEE. The CDR3 extends over 16 amino acids. The CDR3 sequence: CASSASGDRLSYGYTF. The CDR3 DNA follows: TGTGCCAGCAGCGCGTCAGGGGACAGGTTAAGCTATGGCTACACCTTC.

The chain links TRBV6-5 to TRBJ2-7; TRBD2 is a possible D gene (5 bases). This CDR3 is built from 16 residues. CDR1 is MNHEY, CDR2 SVGAGI, per germline. V was shortened by 0 bases and J by 0 bases, with 12 bases between the two germline ends. The CDR3 sequence is CASSYSQIGDSYEQYV. The CDR3, as DNA: TGTGCCAGCAGTTACTCACAGATCGGGGACTCCTACGAGCAGTACGTC.

The chain joins TRBV2 to TRBJ2-7; perhaps TRBD1 as D (5 bases). Per the germline V gene, CDR1 is SNHLY and CDR2 is FYNNEI. V was trimmed by 4 bases and J by 3 bases, leaving 7 bases between them. CDR3 length: 12 amino acids. The CDR3 sequence: CASSADSYEQYV. The CDR3 region has the DNA TGTGCCAGCAGTGCCGACAGCTACGAGCAGTACGTC.

The chain carries TRBV18 and TRBJ1-1; a weak D match, TRBD1 (5 bases). Germline CDR1 KGHSH, CDR2 LQKENI. CDR3 length equals 13 residues. V lost 3 bases and J lost 6, with 11 bases in between. The CDR3 sequence: CASSPDRDAEAFF. The CDR3 DNA is TGTGCCAGCTCACCCGACCGGGACGCTGAAGCTTTCTTT.

The DNA for the CDR3 is TGTGCCAGCAGCCTAGCCTCTGACAGGGAAAAACAAAATGGCTACACCTTC. This sequence encodes CASSLASDREKQNGYTF. The gene calls are TRBV9 and TRBJ1-2, with TRBD1 matching over 7 bases. The CDR3 is made up of 17 amino acids. The germline CDR1 and CDR2 sequences are SGDLS and YYNGEE. The junction had 18 bases not matched to a gene; V was cut back by 4 bases and J by 6 bases.

In its sample, this clone was seen a few times. J is TRBJ2-3 and V is TRBV7-6, with TRBD2 identical over 13 bases. This CDR3 spans 17 amino acids. After removal of 1 base from V and 6 bases from J, the junction contained 7 bases not matched to a gene. CDR1 and CDR2 (germline): SGHVS, FNYEAQ. The DNA for the CDR3 is TGTGCCAGCAGCTTAGAGGAACTAGCGGGGGGGCTTGATACGCAGTATTTT. Amino acid sequence: CASSLEELAGGLDTQYF.